This T cell receptor beta chain was identified in a study of blood T cells in healthy people across ages. Through a sample-barcoded 5' primer and a J-beta primer mix, a second PCR was run for roughly 6 to 12 cycles. From each sample, at least 2.5 million paired-end reads containing CDR3 were obtained. Via MiXCR, TCRdb re-called the 5' RACE reads, giving one row per CDR3 protein. Here the sample spans fewer than 1.5 million distinct CDR3 sequences, 42% being singletons. This receptor was obtained from a woman under 30 in good health. The sequenced sample consisted of blood.

CDR3 nucleotides: TGCAGTGCTCACACTAGCGAGGGTTACAATGAGCAGTTCTTC. Protein sequence: CSAHTSEGYNEQFF. The chain carries TRBV20-1 and TRBJ2-1, with 7 bases identical to TRBD2. V shed 5 bases and J 4 bases; nucleotides not matched to a gene: 8. CDR3 size: 14 residues. Germline CDR1 DFQATT, CDR2 SNEGSKA (reference sequence).